The rows below give T cell receptor beta chains drawn from one sample of a study of blood T cell repertoires in COVID-19. Clones were sequenced by immunoSEQ multiplex PCR, and TCRdb holds only the in-frame ones, with some missing. The sample has some 160,000 clones; over 80% are singletons. Sequenced input: peripheral blood. The receptors here all came from a woman older than 75 with COVID-19, enrolled during active disease. CDR3s include the opening cysteine and the closing phenylalanine or tryptophan. Fields, in order: J gene, V gene, D gene, clone size, CDR3 DNA, CDR3 protein. D genes are given only for firm matches. Clone size is given for some rows only: seen once, a few or many times, or a class if the clone is expanded.

>TRBJ1-2|TRBV5-1|-|once
TGCGCCAGCAGCTCCCTAGACAGGAGCTATGGCTACACCTTC
CASSSLDRSYGYTF
>TRBJ2-1|TRBV7-7|TRBD2|-
TGTGCTAGCAGCTTAGGCGGGGGCTACAATGAGCAGTTCTTC
CASSLGGGYNEQFF
>TRBJ1-1|TRBV15|TRBD1|once
TGTGCCACCAGCAGCACAGGGGGGGAAGCTTTCTTT
CATSSTGGEAFF
>TRBJ1-6|TRBV27|-|-
TGTGCCAGCAAGGAAGTTGGACTTTCACCCCTCCACTTT
CASKEVGLSPLHF
>TRBJ2-7|TRBV21-1|-|-
TGTGCCAGCAGCAAGTGGGAGTTAACGGGAGTACACGAGCAGTACTTC
CASSKWELTGVHEQYF
>TRBJ2-1|TRBV9|-|once
TGTGCCAGCAGCGTAGGATCCCGAGTGCGTGAGCAGTTCTTC
CASSVGSRVREQFF
>TRBJ1-2|TRBV3-1/TRBV3-2|-|-
TGTGCCAGCAGCCAAGCCTCCAACTATGGCTACACCTTC
CASSQASNYGYTF
>TRBJ1-4|TRBV19|TRBD1|-
TGTGCCAGTAGCCCGGGGGACAGGGCACGTGAAAAACTGTTTTTT
CASSPGDRAREKLFF
>TRBJ2-3|TRBV7-8|-|-
TGTGCCAGCAGCTTACGTACAGATACGCAGTATTTT
CASSLRTDTQYF
>TRBJ1-2|TRBV15|TRBD1|-
TGTGCCACCAGCAGTACTCTCAGGGGGCTAAAGGGCTACACCTTC
CATSSTLRGLKGYTF
>TRBJ1-5|TRBV7-9|-|-
TGTGCCAGCAGCCCGGGCAGGGCGCATAGCAATCAGCCCCAGCATTTT
CASSPGRAHSNQPQHF
>TRBJ2-1|TRBV27|TRBD1|-
TGTGCCAAACCCCCGGGACAGGGGTACGATGAGCAGTTCTTC
CAKPPGQGYDEQFF
>TRBJ2-7|TRBV15|TRBD1|-
TGTGCCACCAGCCCCCGTAGAGGGACAGCCTGGCCCTACGAGCAGTACTTC
CATSPRRGTAWPYEQYF
>TRBJ2-2|TRBV7-9|-|-
TGTGCCAGCACCAGATCGGGGTACGGCGGGGAGCTGTTTTTT
CASTRSGYGGELFF
>TRBJ2-2|TRBV2|TRBD1|-
TGTGCCAGCAGTGACCGGACAGGGTTCGGGGAGCTGTTTTTT
CASSDRTGFGELFF
>TRBJ1-1|TRBV5-4|-|-
TGTGCCAGCAGCTTGGTTGGGGGGACCGGTGAAGCTTTCTTT
CASSLVGGTGEAFF
>TRBJ1-2|TRBV5-1|-|few
TGCGCCAGCAGCTCCCAGGGCTTTGACTATGGCTACACCTTC
CASSSQGFDYGYTF
>TRBJ1-3|TRBV7-9|-|-
TGTGCCAGCAGCTTAGATTCCTTAGTTGGTAACACCATATATTTT
CASSLDSLVGNTIYF
>TRBJ1-1|TRBV5-1|-|-
TGCGCCAGCAGCTTGTTAGGGAGGAACACTGAAGCTTTCTTT
CASSLLGRNTEAFF
>TRBJ2-1|TRBV27|-|-
TGTGCCAGCAGTTTGCTGGGCCCGGGGAATGAGCAGTTCTTC
CASSLLGPGNEQFF
>TRBJ1-2|TRBV6-5|-|-
TGTGCCAGCAGCACGACACTCCTCTATGGCTACACCTTC
CASSTTLLYGYTF
>TRBJ2-3|TRBV6-2/TRBV6-3|TRBD2|-
TGTGCCAGCAGCAAAGAACCTAGCGGGATCACAGATACGCAGTATTTT
CASSKEPSGITDTQYF
>TRBJ2-6|TRBV5-4|-|-
TGTGCCAGCAGCCGCCGGACAGATGCCTCTGGGGCCAACGTCCTGACTTTC
CASSRRTDASGANVLTF
>TRBJ1-4|TRBV2|-|-
TGTGCCAGCAAGCAGGGGCCGACTAATGAAAAACTGTTTTTT
CASKQGPTNEKLFF
>TRBJ1-3|TRBV9|TRBD1|few
TGTGCCAGCAGCGCCGGCGGGACAGACTTTACCTCTGGAAACACCATATATTTT
CASSAGGTDFTSGNTIYF
>TRBJ2-7|TRBV6-5|-|-
TGTGCCGTGTCGGGGCTAGCGTCCTACGAGCAGTACTTC
CAVSGLASYEQYF
>TRBJ1-3|TRBV15|-|-
TGTGCCACCAGAGTACCCAGGGTAAGAGTCAACACCATATATTTT
CATRVPRVRVNTIYF
>TRBJ1-5|TRBV28|-|-
TGTGCCAGCAGTTCCATGACAGGTTTCAATCAGCCCCAGCATTTT
CASSSMTGFNQPQHF
>TRBJ2-1|TRBV5-1|-|-
TGCGCCAGCAGCTTGATTGGTGGCGGGTCCTCCTACAATGAGCAGTTCTTC
CASSLIGGGSSYNEQFF
>TRBJ2-5|TRBV7-2|-|-
TGTGCCAGCAGCTTAGGGAGCGCGGGAAGGGGAGAGACCCAGTACTTC
CASSLGSAGRGETQYF